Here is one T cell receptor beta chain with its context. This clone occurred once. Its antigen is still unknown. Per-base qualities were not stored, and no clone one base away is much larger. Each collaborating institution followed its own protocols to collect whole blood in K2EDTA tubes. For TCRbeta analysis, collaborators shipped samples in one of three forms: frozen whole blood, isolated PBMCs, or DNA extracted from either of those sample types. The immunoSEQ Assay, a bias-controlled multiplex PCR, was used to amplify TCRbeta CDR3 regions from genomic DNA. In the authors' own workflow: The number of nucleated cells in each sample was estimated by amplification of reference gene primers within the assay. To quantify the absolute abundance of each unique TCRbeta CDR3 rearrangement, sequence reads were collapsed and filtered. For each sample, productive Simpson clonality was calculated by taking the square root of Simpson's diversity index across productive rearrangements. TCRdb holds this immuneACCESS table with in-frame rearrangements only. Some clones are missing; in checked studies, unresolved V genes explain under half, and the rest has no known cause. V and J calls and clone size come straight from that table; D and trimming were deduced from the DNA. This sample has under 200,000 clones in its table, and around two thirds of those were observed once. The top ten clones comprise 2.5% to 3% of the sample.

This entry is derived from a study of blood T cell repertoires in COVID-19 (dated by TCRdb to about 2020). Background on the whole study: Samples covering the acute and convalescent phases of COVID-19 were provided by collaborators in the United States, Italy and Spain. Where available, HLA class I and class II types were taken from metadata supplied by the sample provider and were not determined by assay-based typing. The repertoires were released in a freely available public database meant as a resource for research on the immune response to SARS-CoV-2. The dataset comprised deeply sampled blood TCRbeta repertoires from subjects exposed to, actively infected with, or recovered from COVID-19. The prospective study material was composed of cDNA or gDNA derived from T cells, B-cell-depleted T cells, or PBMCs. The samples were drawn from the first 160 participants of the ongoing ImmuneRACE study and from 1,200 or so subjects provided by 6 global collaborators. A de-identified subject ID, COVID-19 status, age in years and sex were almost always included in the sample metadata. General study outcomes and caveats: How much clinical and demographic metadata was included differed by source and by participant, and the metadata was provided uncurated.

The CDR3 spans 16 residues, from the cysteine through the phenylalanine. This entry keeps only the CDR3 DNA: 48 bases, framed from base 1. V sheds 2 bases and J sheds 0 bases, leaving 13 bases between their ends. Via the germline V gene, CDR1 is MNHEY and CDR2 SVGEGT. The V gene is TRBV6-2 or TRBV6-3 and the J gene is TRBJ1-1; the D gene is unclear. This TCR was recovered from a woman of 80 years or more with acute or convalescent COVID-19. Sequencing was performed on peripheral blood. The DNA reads TGTGCCAGCAGTTACACGCAGTGGTCCTTGAACACTGAAGCTTTCTTT. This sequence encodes CASSYTQWSLNTEAFF.